This T cell receptor beta chain was documented in a study of Graves' ophthalmopathy and Graves' hyperthyroidism. Study outcomes and limitations: Most expanded clonotypes from thyroid (those above 0.001 frequency) were also found in blood. The model reached approximately 67% sensitivity and around 72% specificity for predicting ophthalmopathy progression.

Remarks on this clonotype: What it binds is not known.

Transcripts of RNA were the source for amplifying TCR beta CDR3 regions. Following a first-round RT-PCR that used HTBI primers, a second-round multiplex PCR was carried out. TCRdb reprocessed the multiplex PCR reads via MiXCR and lists one record per CDR3 protein. The sample lists 680,000 or so distinct CDR3 sequences; 22% were seen once. The germline CDR1 and CDR2 sequences are SGHAT and FQNNGV. Trimming stripped 2 bases from V and 1 base from J, with 5 bases between. The CDR3 is made up of 14 amino acids. The clonotype was recovered from a woman aged 18-30 years with stable Graves' hyperthyroidism. Some clones in this sample may be carry-over from other donors' samples. Source material: peripheral blood. This chain connects TRBV11-2 to TRBJ2-2; unclear D gene. CDR3 loop: CASSLSMNTGELFF. The CDR3 DNA is TGTGCCAGCAGCTTATCAATGAACACCGGGGAGCTGTTTTTT.